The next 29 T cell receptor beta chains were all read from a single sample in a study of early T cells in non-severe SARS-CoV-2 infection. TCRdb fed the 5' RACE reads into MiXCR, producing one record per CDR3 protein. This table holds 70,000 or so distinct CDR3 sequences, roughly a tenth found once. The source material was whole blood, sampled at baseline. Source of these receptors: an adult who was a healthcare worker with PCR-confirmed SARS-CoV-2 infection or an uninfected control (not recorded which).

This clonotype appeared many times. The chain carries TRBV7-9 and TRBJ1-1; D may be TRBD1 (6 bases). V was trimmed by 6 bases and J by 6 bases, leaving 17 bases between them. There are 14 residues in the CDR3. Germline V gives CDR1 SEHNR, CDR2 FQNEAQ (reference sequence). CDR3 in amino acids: CASRPPQGSSEAFF. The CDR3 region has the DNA TGTGCCAGCAGGCCTCCCCAGGGGTCCTCTGAAGCTTTCTTT.

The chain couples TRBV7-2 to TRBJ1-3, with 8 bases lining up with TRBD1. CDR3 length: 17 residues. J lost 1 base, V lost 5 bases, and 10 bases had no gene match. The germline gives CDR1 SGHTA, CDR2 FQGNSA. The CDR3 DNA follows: TGTGCCAGCAGCCCGTCTGGACAGGGACTTTCTGGAAACACCATATATTTT. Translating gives CASSPSGQGLSGNTIYF.

The CDR3 reads CASSLGPGWSGEAFF. The CDR3 DNA is TGCGCCAGCAGCTTGGGGCCGGGGTGGAGTGGTGAAGCTTTCTTT. This chain joins TRBV5-1 and TRBJ1-1; D remains unclear. The CDR3 spans 15 residues. Trimming shortened V by 0 bases and J by 7 bases, and 16 bases separated the two germline ends. The germline CDR1 and CDR2 sequences are SGHRS and YFSETQ.

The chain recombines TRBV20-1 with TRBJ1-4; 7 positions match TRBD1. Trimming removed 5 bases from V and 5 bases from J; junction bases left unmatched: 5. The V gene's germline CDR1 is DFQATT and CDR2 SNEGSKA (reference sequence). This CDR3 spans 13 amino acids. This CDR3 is CSALQGPNEKLFF. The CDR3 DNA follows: TGCAGTGCTTTACAGGGGCCGAATGAAAAACTGTTTTTT.

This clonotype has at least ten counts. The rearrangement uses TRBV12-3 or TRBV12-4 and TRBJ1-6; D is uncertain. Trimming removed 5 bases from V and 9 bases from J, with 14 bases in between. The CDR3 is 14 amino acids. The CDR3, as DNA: TGTGCCAGCAGTCCTCACCCTCGCTTTTCACCCCTCCACTTT. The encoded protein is CASSPHPRFSPLHF.

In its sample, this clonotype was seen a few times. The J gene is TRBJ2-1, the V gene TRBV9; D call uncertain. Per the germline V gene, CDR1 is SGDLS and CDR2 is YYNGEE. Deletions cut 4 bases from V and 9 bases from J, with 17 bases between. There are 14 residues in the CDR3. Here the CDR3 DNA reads TGTGCCAGCAGCTTCCCGACTCGTTCGGGTGAGCAGTTCTTC. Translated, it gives CASSFPTRSGEQFF.

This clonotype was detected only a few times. CDR3 nucleotide sequence: TGTGCCAGCAGTGAATCAGGGGCTAATGAAAAACTGTTTTTT. Its protein is CASSESGANEKLFF. The V gene is TRBV6-1, the J gene TRBJ1-4, with D maybe TRBD1 (6 bases). V lost 2 bases to trimming and J lost 3 bases, with 7 bases between them. The CDR3 contains 14 residues. Germline V gene lookup returns CDR1 MNHNS and CDR2 SASEGT.

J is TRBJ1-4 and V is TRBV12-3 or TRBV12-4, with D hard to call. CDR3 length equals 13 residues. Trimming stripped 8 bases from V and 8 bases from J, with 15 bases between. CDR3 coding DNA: TGTGCCAGCGGGCCCCCTGGAGTGGAAAAACTGTTTTTT. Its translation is CASGPPGVEKLFF.

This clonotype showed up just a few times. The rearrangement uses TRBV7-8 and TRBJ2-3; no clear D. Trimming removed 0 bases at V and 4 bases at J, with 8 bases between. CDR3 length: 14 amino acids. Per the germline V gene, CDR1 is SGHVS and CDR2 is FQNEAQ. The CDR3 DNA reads TGTGCCAGCAGCTTAGCTGGTAGTCCAGATACGCAGTATTTT. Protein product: CASSLAGSPDTQYF.

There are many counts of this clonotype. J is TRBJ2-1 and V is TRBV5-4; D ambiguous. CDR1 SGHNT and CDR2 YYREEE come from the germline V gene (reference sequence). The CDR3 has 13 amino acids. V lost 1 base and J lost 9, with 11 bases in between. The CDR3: CASSLFASGEQFF. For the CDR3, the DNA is TGTGCCAGCAGCTTGTTTGCGTCGGGTGAGCAGTTCTTC. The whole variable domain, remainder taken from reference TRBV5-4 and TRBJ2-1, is ETGVTQSPTHLIKTRGQQVTLRCSSQSGHNTVSWYQQALGQGPQFIFQYYREEENGRGNFPPRFSGLQFPNYSSELNVNALELDDSALYLCASSLFASGEQFFGPGTRLTVL.

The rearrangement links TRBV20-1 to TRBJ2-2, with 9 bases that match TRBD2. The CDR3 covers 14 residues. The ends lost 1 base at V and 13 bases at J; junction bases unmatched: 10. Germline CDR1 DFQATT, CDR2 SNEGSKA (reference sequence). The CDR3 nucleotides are TGCAGTGCTAGAGGGACTAGCGATTCTGGAGGGCTGTTTTTT. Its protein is CSARGTSDSGGLFF.

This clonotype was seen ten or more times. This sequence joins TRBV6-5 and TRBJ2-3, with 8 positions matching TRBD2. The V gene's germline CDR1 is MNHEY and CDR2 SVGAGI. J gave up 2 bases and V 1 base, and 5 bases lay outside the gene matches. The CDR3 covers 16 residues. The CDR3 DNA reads TGTGCCAGCAGTTACTACGTCGGGGGGGACACAGATACGCAGTATTTT. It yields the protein CASSYYVGGDTDTQYF.

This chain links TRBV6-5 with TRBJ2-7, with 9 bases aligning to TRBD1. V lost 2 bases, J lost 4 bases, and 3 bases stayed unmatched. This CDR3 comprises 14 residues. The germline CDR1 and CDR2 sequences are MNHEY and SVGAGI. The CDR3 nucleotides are TGTGCCAGCAGTTACGGCGGGACAGGGTACGAGCAGTACTTC. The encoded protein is CASSYGGTGYEQYF.

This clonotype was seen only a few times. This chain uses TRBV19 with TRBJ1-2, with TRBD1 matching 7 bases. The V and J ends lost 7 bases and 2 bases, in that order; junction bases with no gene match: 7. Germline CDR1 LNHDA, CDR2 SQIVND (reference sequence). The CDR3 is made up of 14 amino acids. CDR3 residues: CASKVGTVNYGYTF. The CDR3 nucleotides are TGTGCCAGTAAAGTCGGGACAGTAAACTATGGCTACACCTTC.

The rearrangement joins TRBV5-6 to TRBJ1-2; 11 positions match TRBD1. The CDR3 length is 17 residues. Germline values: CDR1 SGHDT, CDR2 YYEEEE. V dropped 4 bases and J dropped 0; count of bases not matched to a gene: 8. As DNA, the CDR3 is TGTGCCAGCAGCCACGGGACAGGGGGACCCGCTAACTATGGCTACACCTTC. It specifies CASSHGTGGPANYGYTF.

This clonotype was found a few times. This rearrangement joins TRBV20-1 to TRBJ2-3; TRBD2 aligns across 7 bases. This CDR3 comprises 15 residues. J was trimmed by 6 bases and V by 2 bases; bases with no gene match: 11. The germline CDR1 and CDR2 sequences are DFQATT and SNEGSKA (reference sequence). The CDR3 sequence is CSARTGRGRLDTQYF. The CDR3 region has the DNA TGCAGTGCTAGAACTGGGCGGGGGAGGCTCGATACGCAGTATTTT.

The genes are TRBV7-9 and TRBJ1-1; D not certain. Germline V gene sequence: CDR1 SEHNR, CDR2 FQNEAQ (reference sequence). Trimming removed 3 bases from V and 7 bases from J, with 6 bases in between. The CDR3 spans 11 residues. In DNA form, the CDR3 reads TGTGCCAGCAGCTTCACCGATGAAGCTTTCTTT. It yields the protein CASSFTDEAFF.

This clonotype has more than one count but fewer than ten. For the CDR3, the DNA is TGTGCCAGCTCCCCGACACAGCAAGAGACCCAGTACTTC. Translated, it gives CASSPTQQETQYF. This chain uses TRBV18 with TRBJ2-5, with D unclear. Germline V lookup: CDR1 KGHSH, CDR2 LQKENI. Trimming took off 6 bases at V and 2 bases at J, with 10 bases between the two ends. The CDR3 runs 13 residues.

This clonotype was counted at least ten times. CDR3 nucleotide sequence: TGCAGTGCTAGCTACAGGGGTAGGGAGACCCAGTACTTC. This codes for CSASYRGRETQYF. V usage is TRBV20-1 and J usage is TRBJ2-5; 7 bases line up with TRBD1. CDR1 and CDR2 from the germline V gene are DFQATT and SNEGSKA (reference sequence). Trimming removed 3 bases from V and 5 bases from J; junction bases left unmatched: 6. CDR3 length: 13 amino acids.

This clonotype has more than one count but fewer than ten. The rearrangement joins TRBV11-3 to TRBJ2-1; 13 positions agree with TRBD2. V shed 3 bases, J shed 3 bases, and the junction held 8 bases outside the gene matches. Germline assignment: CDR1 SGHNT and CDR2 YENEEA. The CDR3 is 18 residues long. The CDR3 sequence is CASSLFGLAGDIYNEQFF. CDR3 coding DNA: TGTGCCAGCAGCTTGTTCGGACTAGCGGGGGACATCTACAATGAGCAGTTCTTC.

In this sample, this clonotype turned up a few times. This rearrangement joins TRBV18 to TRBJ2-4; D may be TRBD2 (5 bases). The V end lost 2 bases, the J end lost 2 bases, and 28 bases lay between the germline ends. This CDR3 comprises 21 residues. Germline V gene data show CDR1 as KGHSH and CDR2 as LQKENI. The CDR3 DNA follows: TGTGCCAGCTCACCATTCCGGGATGTCTTAGACCGCGGTGGGACCAAAAACATTCAGTACTTC. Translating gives CASSPFRDVLDRGGTKNIQYF. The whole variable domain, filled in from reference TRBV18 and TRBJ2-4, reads NAGVMQNPRHLVRRRGQEARLRCSPMKGHSHVYWYRQLPEEGLKFMVYLQKENIIDESGMPKERFSAEFPKEGPSILRIQQVVRGDSAAYFCASSPFRDVLDRGGTKNIQYFGAGTRLSVL.

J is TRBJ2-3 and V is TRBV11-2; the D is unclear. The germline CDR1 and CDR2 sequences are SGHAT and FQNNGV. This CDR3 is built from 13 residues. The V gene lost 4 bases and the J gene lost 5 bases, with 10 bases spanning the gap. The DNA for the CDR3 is TGTGCCAGCAGCTCTTGGGCCGAAGATACGCAGTATTTT. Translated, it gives CASSSWAEDTQYF. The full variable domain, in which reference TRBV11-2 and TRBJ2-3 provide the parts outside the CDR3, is EAGVAQSPRYKIIEKRQSVAFWCNPISGHATLYWYQQILGQGPKLLIQFQNNGVVDDSQLPKDRFSAERLKGVDSTLKIQPAKLEDSAVYLCASSSWAEDTQYFGPGTRLTVL.

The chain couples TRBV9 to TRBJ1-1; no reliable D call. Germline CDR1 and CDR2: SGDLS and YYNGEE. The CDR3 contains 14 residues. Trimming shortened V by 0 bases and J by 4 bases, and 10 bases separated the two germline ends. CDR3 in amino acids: CASSVVKGGTEAFF. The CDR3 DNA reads TGTGCCAGCAGCGTAGTGAAGGGAGGCACTGAAGCTTTCTTT. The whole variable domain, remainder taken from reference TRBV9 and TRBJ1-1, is DSGVTQTPKHLITATGQRVTLRCSPRSGDLSVYWYQQSLDQGLQFLIQYYNGEERAKGNILERFSAQQFPDLHSELNLSSLELGDSALYFCASSVVKGGTEAFFGQGTRLTVV.

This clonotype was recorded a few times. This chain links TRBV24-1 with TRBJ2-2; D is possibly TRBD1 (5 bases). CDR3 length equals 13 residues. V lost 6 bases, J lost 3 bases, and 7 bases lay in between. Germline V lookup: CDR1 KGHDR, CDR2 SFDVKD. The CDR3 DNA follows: TGTGCCACCAGTCCAGGGCACACCGGGGAGCTGTTTTTT. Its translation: CATSPGHTGELFF.

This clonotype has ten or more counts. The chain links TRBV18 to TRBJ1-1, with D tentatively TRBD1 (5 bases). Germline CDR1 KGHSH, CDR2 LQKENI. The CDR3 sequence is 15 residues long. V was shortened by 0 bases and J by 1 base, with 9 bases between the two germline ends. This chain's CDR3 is CASSPPGTANTEAFF. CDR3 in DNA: TGTGCCAGCTCACCACCAGGGACGGCGAACACTGAAGCTTTCTTT. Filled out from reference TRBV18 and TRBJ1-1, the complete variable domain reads NAGVMQNPRHLVRRRGQEARLRCSPMKGHSHVYWYRQLPEEGLKFMVYLQKENIIDESGMPKERFSAEFPKEGPSILRIQQVVRGDSAAYFCASSPPGTANTEAFFGQGTRLTVV.

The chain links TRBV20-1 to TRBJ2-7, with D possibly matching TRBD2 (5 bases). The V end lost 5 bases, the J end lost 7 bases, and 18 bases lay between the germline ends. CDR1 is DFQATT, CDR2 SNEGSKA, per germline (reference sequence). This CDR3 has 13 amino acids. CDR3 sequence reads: CSAQMFPTGEQYF. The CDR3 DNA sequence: TGCAGTGCTCAAATGTTCCCGACGGGGGAGCAGTACTTC.

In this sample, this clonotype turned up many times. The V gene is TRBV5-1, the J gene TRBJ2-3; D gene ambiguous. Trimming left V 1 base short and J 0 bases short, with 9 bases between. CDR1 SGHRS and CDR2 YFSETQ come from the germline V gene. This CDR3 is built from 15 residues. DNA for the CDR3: TGCGCCAGCAGCTTGTTACCGGCTAGCACAGATACGCAGTATTTT. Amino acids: CASSLLPASTDTQYF.

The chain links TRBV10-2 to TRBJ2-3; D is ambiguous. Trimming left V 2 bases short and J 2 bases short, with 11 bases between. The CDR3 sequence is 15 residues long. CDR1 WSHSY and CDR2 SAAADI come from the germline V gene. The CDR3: CASSESLSPTDTQYF. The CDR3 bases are TGCGCCAGCAGTGAGAGTCTTTCCCCCACAGATACGCAGTATTTT.

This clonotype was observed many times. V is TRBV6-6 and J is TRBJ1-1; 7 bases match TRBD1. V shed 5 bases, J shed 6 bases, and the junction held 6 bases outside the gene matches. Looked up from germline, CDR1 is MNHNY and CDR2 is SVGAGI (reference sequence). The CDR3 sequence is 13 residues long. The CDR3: CASSQGVGAEAFF. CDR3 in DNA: TGTGCCAGCAGTCAGGGGGTTGGGGCTGAAGCTTTCTTT.